These T cell receptor beta chains were read from a single sample in a study of cytomegalovirus exposure and HLA in healthy donors. Data came from immunoSEQ multiplex PCR; TCRdb stores just in-frame clones and leaves some out. This repertoire shows roughly 150,000 clones, approximately 80% found once; its top ten account for approximately 1.4%. The sample taken for sequencing was PBMCs. All receptors derive from a woman aged 18-29 years in good health and CMV-seronegative. The conserved cysteine and the conserved F or W are not part of the CDR3 here.

V gene: TRBV7-8; CDR3 protein: ASSPEGGGQPQH
V gene: TRBV6-1; CDR3 protein: ASRAPSYEQY
V gene: TRBV7-9; CDR3 protein: ASSGENTGELF
V gene: TRBV5-6; CDR3 protein: ASSLGGGVTDTQY
V gene: TRBV11-2; CDR3 protein: ASSPGIGEIQY
V gene: TRBV7-9; CDR3 protein: ASSYGQGSSYEQY
V gene: TRBV28; CDR3 protein: ASSLGRGRGYT
V gene: TRBV11-2; CDR3 protein: ASSLDSRFTSSYEQY
V gene: TRBV19; CDR3 protein: ASSTGTSGAQIATDTQY
V gene: TRBV12-5; CDR3 protein: ASGLVRGVSYGYT
V gene: TRBV7-9; CDR3 protein: ASSLPAGVNEQF
V gene: TRBV6-1; CDR3 protein: ASSEQRPGEAF
V gene: TRBV7-9; CDR3 protein: ASSLAPSAGGRSGGYT
V gene: TRBV7-9; CDR3 protein: ASNGINTEAF
V gene: TRBV5-1; CDR3 protein: ASSYRDRGRAAVNTEAF
V gene: TRBV18; CDR3 protein: ASSPGQVYYGYT
V gene: TRBV5-6; CDR3 protein: ASSWPGDRIYGYT
V gene: TRBV5-6; CDR3 protein: ASSQTGIGYT
V gene: TRBV11-2; CDR3 protein: ASSLQTSNTEAF
V gene: TRBV6-5; CDR3 protein: ASRQTGQSNEKLF
V gene: TRBV7-9; CDR3 protein: ASSLKSGYNEQF
V gene: TRBV20-1; CDR3 protein: SARPRHGAF
V gene: TRBV15; CDR3 protein: ATSRDLGRVNYGYT
V gene: TRBV5-1; CDR3 protein: ASSPGDSGELF